The following is a T cell receptor (beta chain) sequence with its context. The antigen remains undetermined. The data are from a study of post-analysis software for immune sequencing data. About the research overall: Relapsing-remitting, secondary progressive and progressive-relapsing forms of multiple sclerosis all featured among disease courses.

Study-wide results and limits: When patients were compared with controls, 4 or 5 TRBV segments were more frequent, TRBV5-6, TRBV5-1 and TRBV20-1 among them. There was significantly lower normalized Chao1 diversity in multiple sclerosis patients than in controls. Batch-matched samples strongly co-clustered by F measure.

CDR3 size: 14 residues. The authors incorporated unique molecular identifiers into the TCR beta cDNA libraries. Via MiXCR, TCRdb re-called the PCR reads, giving one row per CDR3 protein. The sample includes 650,000 to 850,000 distinct CDR3 sequences, about 50% of them seen just once. Sequencing was performed on blood. V and J are TRBV12-3 or TRBV12-4 and TRBJ2-5, with D maybe TRBD2 (6 bases). The closer fit of TRBJ2-7 to the DNA end suggests the J call may be wrong. The sequence was obtained from a girl aged 5-17 years with multiple sclerosis. The CDR3 DNA reads TGTGCCAGCAGTTTAGTCGGGGAGGAGGGCGAGCAGTACTTC. Translation gives CASSLVGEEGEQYF.